A single sample is the source of the 7 T cell receptor beta chains below, sequenced in a study of T-cell reconstitution after alpha-beta-depleted transplantation in children. Unique molecular identifiers were incorporated during preparation of the TCRbeta library. TCRdb reprocessed the PCR reads with MiXCR, giving one entry per CDR3 protein. The table has under 400,000 distinct CDR3 sequences, around 20% seen once. The sequencing here drew on PBMCs, mostly from graft donor cells, taken 180 days after TCRalphabeta/CD19-depleted stem cell transplant. The receptors derive from a male patient aged 10 to 17 who had a stem cell transplant for acute lymphoblastic leukemia, so the T cells may come from the graft donor.

V usage is TRBV20-1 and J usage is TRBJ2-3; 7 positions agree with TRBD2. CDR1 is DFQATT and CDR2 is SNEGSKA in the germline V gene (reference sequence). This CDR3 has 15 residues. J lost 2 bases, V lost 7 bases, and 12 bases had no gene match. CDR3 sequence (DNA): TGCAGTGTCCGCGGGAGCCACTCGCTCACAGATACGCAGTATTTT. Encoded protein: CSVRGSHSLTDTQYF.

This clonotype occurred a few times. This sequence joins TRBV6-2 or TRBV6-3 and TRBJ2-7; 15 nucleotides align to TRBD2. V trimming: 2 bases; J trimming: 3 bases; junction bases outside the gene matches: 8. In germline, CDR1 is MNHEY, CDR2 SVGEGT. The CDR3 length is 18 residues. CDR3 DNA sequence: TGTGCCAGCAGTTACGGTGGACTAGCGGGAGGGCCCCGCTACGAGCAGTACTTC. Protein: CASSYGGLAGGPRYEQYF.

This chain links TRBV27 with TRBJ2-3; 8 bases map to TRBD2. This CDR3 spans 16 amino acids. Looked up from germline, CDR1 is MNHEY and CDR2 is SMNVEV (reference sequence). V shed 7 bases and J 6 bases; nucleotides not matched to a gene: 15. The CDR3 here is CASNLNLAGGRDTQYF. The CDR3 DNA reads TGTGCCAGCAACCTAAACCTGGCGGGAGGAAGGGATACGCAGTATTTT.

In its sample, this clonotype was seen a few times. The gene calls are TRBV5-1 and TRBJ2-7; TRBD1 aligns across 7 bases. Germline CDR1 and CDR2: SGHRS and YFSETQ. This CDR3 region has 14 residues. V shed 4 bases and J 2 bases; nucleotides not matched to a gene: 6. CDR3 protein: CASSPRDSTYEQYF. As DNA, the CDR3 is TGCGCCAGCAGCCCTCGGGACAGTACCTACGAGCAGTACTTC.

This clonotype was seen a handful of times. The V gene is TRBV7-8, the J gene TRBJ2-7; 12 bases match TRBD2. CDR3 length: 15 amino acids. CDR1 SGHVS and CDR2 FQNEAQ come from the germline V gene. The trim removed 10 bases at V and 4 bases at J, leaving 11 bases unmatched. Written as DNA, the CDR3 is TGTGCCACCGCGACTCTAGCGGGAGGGCCGTACGAGCAGTACTTC. Its translation is CATATLAGGPYEQYF.

There are a few counts of this clonotype. The V gene is TRBV5-1, the J gene TRBJ2-7; 9 bases fit TRBD2. The CDR3 is made up of 16 amino acids. The germline CDR1 and CDR2 sequences are SGHRS and YFSETQ. The V segment lost 2 bases and the J segment 3 bases; nucleotides outside the gene matches: 9. The CDR3 nucleotides are TGCGCCAGCAGCTTTTTAGTCGGGACTAGCAACTACGAGCAGTACTTC. Translating gives CASSFLVGTSNYEQYF. The full variable domain, its missing parts supplied by reference TRBV5-1 and TRBJ2-7, is KAGVTQTPRYLIKTRGQQVTLSCSPISGHRSVSWYQQTPGQGLQFLFEYFSETQRNKGNFPGRFSGRQFSNSRSEMNVSTLELGDSALYLCASSFLVGTSNYEQYFGPGTRLTVT.

This clonotype was picked up a small number of times. The chain joins TRBV5-1 to TRBJ2-5; 13 nucleotides line up with TRBD2. After removal of 0 bases from V and 2 bases from J, the junction contained 10 bases not matched to a gene. The CDR3 extends over 19 amino acids. Germline CDR1 SGHRS, CDR2 YFSETQ. The CDR3 DNA reads TGCGCCAGCAGCTTGGGACTAGCGGGAGGTCAGGCCAGTCAAGAGACCCAGTACTTC. Its protein product is CASSLGLAGGQASQETQYF.